The clone carrying this T cell receptor beta chain was recorded at least ten times. What it recognizes is unknown. The 5'RACE template-switching step produced TCR cDNA and added a universal primer site and UMIs. TCRdb fed the 5' RACE reads into MiXCR, producing one record per CDR3 protein. The sample lists tens of thousands of distinct CDR3 sequences, about 6% occurring once. CDR3 size: 17 residues. In germline, CDR1 is LGHNA, CDR2 YNFKEQ. Trimming took 4 bases from V and 1 from J; bases not matched to a gene: 10. This sample was included in a study of T cells after yellow fever vaccination. Study in general: The authors prepared low-cell-number fractions using SMART-Seq v4 Ultra Low Input. Study-level points and caveats: Reappearing after the booster were most of the clones from primary vaccination (about 95% CD4, approximately 88% CD8).

The sequence came from a man aged 18 to 30 who received the YFV17D yellow fever vaccine. Specimen: CD8+ T cells sorted from PBMCs, collected approximately 40 days after the first yellow fever vaccination. The rearrangement uses TRBV4-2 and TRBJ1-1; the match to TRBD1 covers 9 bases. The CDR3 DNA sequence: TGTGCCAGCAGCCCCACCACAGGGGGCGATGGGAACACTGAAGCTTTCTTT. Encoded protein: CASSPTTGGDGNTEAFF.